The 27 T cell receptor beta chains in this list originate from one sample, sequenced in a study of T-cell reconstitution after alpha-beta-depleted transplantation in children. Molecular barcoding with unique molecular identifiers was used for the TCRbeta library. TCRdb called the PCR reads again in MiXCR, with one record for every CDR3 protein. The table records hundreds of thousands of distinct CDR3 sequences, about 12% of them present only once. Specimen: PBMCs, collected before TCRalphabeta/CD19-depleted stem cell transplant. The receptors come from a girl aged 2-15 years with congenital amegakaryocytic thrombocytopenia, due to receive a stem cell transplant.

This clonotype was seen many times. V gene TRBV10-2 combines with J gene TRBJ2-5; D remains unclear. CDR3 length: 13 amino acids. Germline V CDR1 and CDR2: WSHSY, SAAADI. Trimming removed 2 bases at V and 3 bases at J, with 7 bases between. This CDR3 reads CASSEGSEETQYF. DNA of the CDR3: TGCGCCAGCAGTGAGGGGTCAGAAGAGACCCAGTACTTC.

This chain uses TRBV20-1 with TRBJ2-1; the match to TRBD2 covers 9 bases. The CDR3 has 15 amino acids. The ends lost 6 bases at V and 6 bases at J; junction bases unmatched: 12. CDR1 is DFQATT, CDR2 SNEGSKA, per germline (reference sequence). CDR3 sequence: CSAHETSGGGNEQFF. The CDR3 bases are TGCAGTGCACATGAGACTAGCGGTGGAGGCAATGAGCAGTTCTTC.

This clonotype occurred many times. V gene TRBV20-1 combines with J gene TRBJ2-7; D gene uncertain. Trimming pared 2 bases from V and 3 bases from J, leaving 5 bases between. The CDR3 runs 11 residues. CDR1 and CDR2 (germline): DFQATT, SNEGSKA (reference sequence). This CDR3 is CSARTLYEQYF. The CDR3 DNA reads as TGCAGTGCTAGAACTCTCTACGAGCAGTACTTC.

The table lists this clonotype with many counts. The rearrangement uses TRBV28 and TRBJ2-7; D is uncertain. CDR1 and CDR2 from the germline V gene are MDHEN and SYDVKM. V lost 11 bases and J 3 bases, leaving 2 bases between the germline ends. CDR3 size: 8 residues. For the CDR3, the DNA is TGTGCCCGCTACGAGCAGTACTTC. Translation: CARYEQYF. Together with reference TRBV28 and TRBJ2-7, the CDR3 gives the full variable domain: DVKVTQSSRYLVKRTGEKVFLECVQDMDHENMFWYRQDPGLGLRLIYFSYDVKMKEKGDIPEGYSVSREKKERFSLILESASTNQTSMYLCARYEQYFGPGTRLTVT.

This clonotype was detected ten times or more. The rearrangement links TRBV20-1 to TRBJ2-3; no clear D gene. V shed 3 bases and J shed 6 bases, with 10 bases lying between them. Germline V gives CDR1 DFQATT, CDR2 SNEGSKA (reference sequence). This CDR3 has 12 residues. The CDR3 nucleotides read TGCAGTGCTAGTAGGGCGTTGGATACGCAGTATTTT. Translation gives CSASRALDTQYF.

This clonotype was counted ten times or more. Here the CDR3 DNA reads TGTGCCAGCAGTCGACAGGGGGCCTATCAGCCCCAGCATTTT. It translates to CASSRQGAYQPQHF. The chain carries TRBV6-1 and TRBJ1-5; 10 nucleotides match TRBD1. Germline V CDR1 and CDR2: MNHNS, SASEGT. CDR3 length: 14 residues. Trimming took 5 bases from V and 5 from J; bases not matched to a gene: 3.

This clonotype came up many times. The V and J genes are TRBV25-1 and TRBJ2-7, with D perhaps matching TRBD1 or TRBD2 (5 bases each). Trimming took off 4 bases at V and 4 bases at J, with 17 bases between the two ends. CDR1 is MGHDK and CDR2 is SYGVNS in the germline V gene. The CDR3 extends over 15 amino acids. The CDR3 region has the DNA TGTGCCAGCAGTGCCACCGGGACGCGAGATTACGAGCAGTACTTC. This sequence encodes CASSATGTRDYEQYF.

The genes are TRBV7-9 and TRBJ2-1; D possibly matches TRBD1 or TRBD2 (5 bases each). Germline CDR1 is SEHNR and CDR2 is FQNEAQ (reference sequence). The CDR3 runs to 16 residues. V lost 1 base, J lost 12 bases, and 22 bases lay in between. The CDR3 DNA follows: TGTGCCAGCAGCTTAGTGCTTGGGGCTAGCCTAGGTGCGCAGTTCTTC. The encoded protein is CASSLVLGASLGAQFF. Supplemented by reference TRBV7-9 and TRBJ2-1, the full variable domain reads DTGVSQNPRHKITKRGQNVTFRCDPISEHNRLYWYRQTLGQGPEFLTYFQNEAQLEKSRLLSDRFSAERPKGSFSTLEIQRTEQGDSAMYLCASSLVLGASLGAQFFGPGTRLTVL.

This clonotype was picked up a small number of times. This chain joins TRBV12-3 or TRBV12-4 and TRBJ2-7, with 8 bases lining up with TRBD2. This CDR3 has 17 amino acids. Germline trimming cut 4 bases from V and 0 bases from J; bases unmatched to any gene: 11. CDR3 protein: CASSSGQLAASSYEQYF. The CDR3 DNA is TGTGCCAGCAGTTCTGGGCAACTAGCGGCCAGCTCCTACGAGCAGTACTTC.

This clonotype was seen a handful of times. V and J are TRBV5-5 and TRBJ2-3; 11 nucleotides line up with TRBD2. The junction had 10 bases not matched to a gene; V was cut back by 0 bases and J by 4 bases. The CDR3 has 18 amino acids. The germline gives CDR1 SGHKS, CDR2 YYEKEE (reference sequence). The CDR3 is CASSLARVAGGPADTQYF. CDR3 coding DNA: TGTGCCAGCAGCTTGGCCAGGGTAGCGGGAGGGCCCGCAGATACGCAGTATTTT. The whole variable domain, remainder taken from reference TRBV5-5 and TRBJ2-3, is DAGVTQSPTHLIKTRGQQVTLRCSPISGHKSVSWYQQVLGQGPQFIFQYYEKEERGRGNFPDRFSARQFPNYSSELNVNALLLGDSALYLCASSLARVAGGPADTQYFGPGTRLTVL.

This clonotype was seen more than once but under ten times. The J gene is TRBJ2-2, the V gene TRBV11-2; unclear D gene. V lost 0 bases, J lost 0 bases, and 11 bases lay in between. Germline V CDR1 and CDR2: SGHAT, FQNNGV. This CDR3 contains 17 residues. CDR3 in amino acids: CASSLDWVAANTGELFF. The CDR3 DNA follows: TGTGCCAGCAGCTTAGATTGGGTGGCGGCGAACACCGGGGAGCTGTTTTTT.

There are many counts of this clonotype. The chain recombines TRBV7-9 with TRBJ2-1, with 7 bases lining up with TRBD1. Germline lookup yields CDR1 SEHNR and CDR2 FQNEAQ (reference sequence). CDR3 length equals 14 residues. V shed 5 bases and J 5 bases; nucleotides not matched to a gene: 6. CDR3: CASSPPDRDNEQFF. CDR3 DNA: TGTGCCAGCAGCCCTCCTGACAGGGACAATGAGCAGTTCTTC.

In this sample, this clonotype turned up a few times. V gene TRBV7-9 combines with J gene TRBJ2-2; D gene uncertain. Trimming shortened V by 5 bases and J by 0 bases, and 16 bases separated the two germline ends. Germline V gene lookup returns CDR1 SEHNR and CDR2 FQNEAQ (reference sequence). CDR3 length equals 17 residues. The CDR3 sequence: CASSLGALGTNTGELFF. The DNA of the CDR3 is TGTGCCAGCAGCCTAGGCGCCTTAGGGACGAACACCGGGGAGCTGTTTTTT.

This sequence joins TRBV7-9 and TRBJ2-1; TRBD2 matches at 7 bases. Losses at the gene ends were 5 bases for V and 7 bases for J; bases not matched to a gene: 14. The CDR3 is made up of 16 amino acids. Germline loops: CDR1 SEHNR, CDR2 FQNEAQ (reference sequence). CDR3 sequence (DNA): TGTGCCAGCAGCCCCTTCTTTGGCGGGAGAGGGAATGAGCAGTTCTTC. Protein product: CASSPFFGGRGNEQFF. The whole variable domain, remainder taken from reference TRBV7-9 and TRBJ2-1, is DTGVSQNPRHKITKRGQNVTFRCDPISEHNRLYWYRQTLGQGPEFLTYFQNEAQLEKSRLLSDRFSAERPKGSFSTLEIQRTEQGDSAMYLCASSPFFGGRGNEQFFGPGTRLTVL.

The rearrangement links TRBV29-1 to TRBJ1-1; D uncertain. V was trimmed by 2 bases and J by 4 bases, leaving 14 bases between them. The germline V gene has CDR1 SQVTM and CDR2 ANQGSEA. CDR3 size: 14 residues. The CDR3 reads CSVELEGVSTEAFF. In DNA form, the CDR3 reads TGCAGCGTTGAATTGGAGGGAGTTAGCACTGAAGCTTTCTTT.

This clonotype was recorded at least ten times. V is TRBV20-1 and J is TRBJ2-5, with a tentative D call TRBD2 (6 bases). V shed 2 bases and J shed 4 bases, with 11 bases lying between them. Germline CDR1 and CDR2: DFQATT and SNEGSKA (reference sequence). The CDR3 spans 13 residues. The CDR3 nucleotides are TGCAGTGCTAGATCGCCGGGACTAGAGACCCAGTACTTC. This translates into CSARSPGLETQYF.

In its sample, this clonotype was seen a few times. The genes are TRBV5-1 and TRBJ2-5; D is undetermined. CDR3 length: 12 amino acids. With 8 bases removed from V and 1 base from J, the gap between germline ends came to 9 bases. The V gene's germline CDR1 is SGHRS and CDR2 YFSETQ. The CDR3 region is CARGRVQETQYF. For the CDR3, the DNA is TGCGCCAGAGGAAGGGTCCAAGAGACCCAGTACTTC.

This clonotype was counted between two and nine times. The junction differs from germline at one of its ends, possibly a read error. The CDR3 DNA reads TGCAGTGCTAGAGCTCCTCCGGGACCGCATTGGGCTTTT. It is translated as CSARAPPGPHWAF. The rearrangement uses TRBV20-1 and TRBJ1-3, with a tentative D call TRBD1 (5 bases). This CDR3 spans 13 amino acids. Germline CDR1 reads DFQATT; CDR2 reads SNEGSKA (reference sequence).

The chain employs TRBV19 and TRBJ1-4, with D possibly matching TRBD1 (5 bases). Germline CDR1 reads LNHDA; CDR2 reads SQIVND (reference sequence). The CDR3 loop spans 16 amino acids. The V end was cut by 4 bases, the J end by 0 bases, with 12 bases between. CDR3 nucleotide sequence: TGTGCCAGTAGTACGGGACCCCACACAACTAATGAAAAACTGTTTTTT. It yields the protein CASSTGPHTTNEKLFF.

Ten or more counts support this clonotype. This chain links TRBV20-1 with TRBJ2-3, with 10 bases fitting TRBD2. The V gene's germline CDR1 is DFQATT and CDR2 SNEGSKA (reference sequence). V was clipped by 0 bases and J by 5 bases; unmatched bases: 8. The length of the CDR3 is 16 residues. CDR3 amino acids: CSARDASGRAKDTQYF. CDR3 DNA sequence: TGCAGTGCTAGAGACGCCAGCGGGAGGGCCAAAGATACGCAGTATTTT.

CDR3 in DNA: TGTGCCAGCAGTTTTCGACCGGGGCCCCCCCCAGATACGCAGTATTTT. Protein product: CASSFRPGPPPDTQYF. The chain is built from TRBV12-3 or TRBV12-4 and TRBJ2-3; D possibly matches TRBD1 or TRBD2 (5 bases each). V gave up 3 bases and J gave up 4 bases, with 17 bases separating them. The length of the CDR3 is 16 residues.

Worth noting for this clonotype: A single base separates this from a much larger clone, so it may be a read error. This chain links TRBV29-1 with TRBJ2-1, with TRBD1 as a possible D gene (5 bases). Trimming took off 7 bases at V and 7 bases at J, with 14 bases between the two ends. This CDR3 comprises 12 residues. Germline loops: CDR1 SQVTM, CDR2 ANQGSEA. The DNA for the CDR3 is TGCAGCGATCTGCAGGGTGTAAATGAGCAGTTCTTC. It is translated as CSDLQGVNEQFF.

This chain links TRBV18 with TRBJ2-3; unclear D gene. CDR3 length: 13 amino acids. Deletions cut 1 base from V and 5 bases from J, with 7 bases between. Germline V gene lookup returns CDR1 KGHSH and CDR2 LQKENI. In DNA, the CDR3 is TGTGCCAGCTCACCACAATTAGTAGATACGCAGTATTTT. Its translation is CASSPQLVDTQYF.

This clonotype was seen repeatedly, ten times or more. The CDR3, as DNA: TGTGCCAGCAGTTTTCTCCAGACCCAGACGGGCTACACCTTC. It specifies CASSFLQTQTGYTF. The J gene is TRBJ1-2, the V gene TRBV12-3 or TRBV12-4; D is unresolved. Trimming took 3 bases from V and 8 from J, leaving 16 bases between them. CDR3 size: 14 residues.

This clonotype was seen repeatedly, ten times or more. The chain joins TRBV20-1 to TRBJ2-1; 11 nucleotides agree with TRBD2. This CDR3 has 14 residues. Trimming removed 1 base from V and 7 bases from J; junction bases left unmatched: 3. The germline V gene encodes CDR1 DFQATT and CDR2 SNEGSKA (reference sequence). CDR3 sequence: CSARASGRWNEQFF. CDR3 nucleotides: TGCAGTGCTAGAGCTAGCGGGAGGTGGAATGAGCAGTTCTTC.

This clonotype occurred a few times. The V gene is TRBV18, the J gene TRBJ2-5, with no clear D. Trimming cost V 3 bases and J 4 bases, with 12 bases left between them. CDR1 is KGHSH, CDR2 LQKENI, per germline. CDR3 length: 14 residues. As DNA, the CDR3 is TGTGCCAGCTCACCCAAGGATCACAGAGAGACCCAGTACTTC. It is translated as CASSPKDHRETQYF.

This clonotype was counted a few times. The chain carries TRBV7-6 and TRBJ2-7; TRBD1 matches at 7 bases. The CDR3 loop spans 14 amino acids. Germline trimming cut 0 bases from V and 6 bases from J; bases unmatched to any gene: 5. The germline CDR1 and CDR2 sequences are SGHVS and FNYEAQ. The CDR3 sequence is CASSLAIGGSEQYF. CDR3 sequence (DNA): TGTGCCAGCAGCTTAGCAATAGGGGGCAGCGAGCAGTACTTC. Filled out from reference TRBV7-6 and TRBJ2-7, the complete variable domain reads GAGVSQSPRYKVTKRGQDVALRCDPISGHVSLYWYRQALGQGPEFLTYFNYEAQQDKSGLPNDRFSAERPEGSISTLTIQRTEQRDSAMYRCASSLAIGGSEQYFGPGTRLTVT.